This T cell receptor beta chain was identified in a study of shared clonotypes between healthy human individuals. Study context: Plates per donor: three CD4 naive, three CD4 memory, two CD8 naive, one CD8 memory.

Clones were read by immunoSEQ multiplex PCR, and TCRdb kept only the in-frame ones, dropping some. The table records 100,000 or so clones, about 66% of them present only once. This CDR3 spans 15 amino acids. Trimming cost V 6 bases and J 7 bases; bases outside gene matches: 11. Germline CDR1 LNHDA, CDR2 SQIVND (reference sequence). The source is a woman under 40 in good health. The chain combines TRBV19 with TRBJ1-5; 8 bases align to TRBD1. The specimen was memory CD8+ T cells sorted from blood. Subset denoted: CD45RO+ cells pooled with CCR7-negative TemRA cells. CDR3 protein: CASRLDPGGGQPQHF. The CDR3 DNA reads as TGTGCCAGTAGACTTGATCCAGGGGGCGGACAGCCCCAGCATTTT.